The 25 T cell receptor beta chains below come from one sample, sequenced in a study of T-cell memory formation after mild COVID-19. TCRdb reprocessed the 5' RACE reads with MiXCR, giving one entry per CDR3 protein. The sample contains 360,000 or so distinct CDR3 sequences, around 27% of which appear only once. The sample consisted of PBMCs or a T cell subset sorted from them (not recorded which). The receptor set was obtained from an adult woman who had mild COVID-19 (a few samples of this study predate the infection). Cell type and time point are not known.

V and J are TRBV25-1 and TRBJ2-5; tentatively, D is TRBD2 (6 bases). Per germline, CDR1 MGHDK and CDR2 SYGVNS. The CDR3 is 14 residues long. Trimming cost V 8 bases and J 0 bases, with 13 bases left between them. CDR3 amino acids: CASGSSANQETQYF. The CDR3 region has the DNA TGTGCCAGCGGTTCTAGCGCCAACCAAGAGACCCAGTACTTC.

V is TRBV9 and J is TRBJ2-7; no clear D gene. The CDR3 is made up of 14 amino acids. Germline CDR1 reads SGDLS; CDR2 reads YYNGEE. Trimming cost V 0 bases and J 0 bases, with 7 bases left between them. The CDR3 DNA is TGTGCCAGCAGCGTAGGACCGAGCTCCTACGAGCAGTACTTC. It yields the protein CASSVGPSSYEQYF.

The J gene is TRBJ1-3, the V gene TRBV11-2, with no clear D. The CDR3 loop spans 13 amino acids. V lost 7 bases and J lost 0, with 7 bases in between. CDR1 SGHAT and CDR2 FQNNGV come from the germline V gene. CDR3 bases: TGTGCCAGCACTGCCGTCTCTGGAAACACCATATATTTT. Encoded protein: CASTAVSGNTIYF.

As regards this clonotype: A read error may produce the germline difference seen at one junction end. The chain has TRBV7-7 and TRBJ1-5, with D perhaps TRBD1 (5 bases). CDR3 length equals 13 residues. Per the germline V gene, CDR1 is SSHAT and CDR2 is FNYEAQ (reference sequence). CDR3 sequence reads: CASSLAQDQPQHF. Here the CDR3 DNA reads TGTGCTAGCAGCTTAGCACAGGATCAGCCCCAGCATTTT.

This clonotype showed up just a few times. This chain links TRBV4-1 with TRBJ2-1; the D is unclear. The CDR3 totals 16 residues. The V end lost 1 base, the J end lost 7 bases, and 17 bases lay between the germline ends. Per germline, CDR1 MGHRA and CDR2 YSYEKL. The CDR3, as DNA: TGCGCCAGCAGCCAAGTCCCTGGGCTGGGCCCTAATGAGCAGTTCTTC. Its translation is CASSQVPGLGPNEQFF.

This chain joins TRBV9 and TRBJ2-2, with TRBD1 matching 10 bases. This CDR3 contains 17 residues. Trimming at V came to 3 bases and at J to 4 bases, leaving 9 bases not matched to a gene. Germline V gene data show CDR1 as SGDLS and CDR2 as YYNGEE. As DNA, the CDR3 is TGTGCCAGCAGCGGCCGGGACAGGGGAGCGGTCACCGGGGAGCTGTTTTTT. Translated: CASSGRDRGAVTGELFF. The full variable domain, its missing parts supplied by reference TRBV9 and TRBJ2-2, is DSGVTQTPKHLITATGQRVTLRCSPRSGDLSVYWYQQSLDQGLQFLIQYYNGEERAKGNILERFSAQQFPDLHSELNLSSLELGDSALYFCASSGRDRGAVTGELFFGEGSRLTVL.

The chain has TRBV10-3 and TRBJ2-7; 7 nucleotides align to TRBD2. Germline-derived CDR1 and CDR2 are ENHRY and SYGVKD. This CDR3 spans 18 amino acids. Losses at the gene ends were 0 bases for V and 2 bases for J; bases not matched to a gene: 13. In DNA form, the CDR3 reads TGTGCCATCAGTGAGTCGAAGGGTTCGGCGGGGGTCCCCTACGAGCAGTACTTC. As protein: CAISESKGSAGVPYEQYF.

The V gene is TRBV7-2, the J gene TRBJ2-7; 12 positions match TRBD2. This CDR3 contains 16 residues. Germline trimming cut 4 bases from V and 4 bases from J; bases unmatched to any gene: 8. Germline V gives CDR1 SGHTA, CDR2 FQGNSA. CDR3 protein: CASSSPTSGSRYEQYF. In DNA, the CDR3 is TGTGCCAGCAGCTCTCCGACTAGCGGGAGTAGATACGAGCAGTACTTC.

This clonotype has a handful of counts. The chain joins TRBV7-9 to TRBJ2-2; D may be TRBD1 or TRBD2 (5 bases each). Trimming took off 7 bases at V and 4 bases at J, with 13 bases between the two ends. Germline assignment: CDR1 SEHNR and CDR2 FQNEAQ (reference sequence). The CDR3 is 14 residues long. CDR3 DNA sequence: TGTGCCAGCAAGGGGACCCGAGCCACCGGGGAGCTGTTTTTT. Translation gives CASKGTRATGELFF.

The sample holds a few counts of this clonotype. The genes are TRBV19 and TRBJ2-7; 7 positions agree with TRBD2. Looked up from germline, CDR1 is LNHDA and CDR2 is SQIVND (reference sequence). The V segment lost 5 bases and the J segment 2 bases; nucleotides outside the gene matches: 15. The CDR3 covers 17 residues. CDR3 amino acids: CASSPRPSSGGPYEQYF. The CDR3 DNA is TGTGCCAGTAGTCCCCGCCCCTCTAGCGGAGGGCCCTACGAGCAGTACTTC.

In this sample, this clonotype turned up a few times. The chain links TRBV24-1 to TRBJ2-1; D gene ambiguous. This CDR3 is built from 11 residues. The germline CDR1 and CDR2 sequences are KGHDR and SFDVKD. The V gene lost 1 base and the J gene lost 8 bases, with 2 bases spanning the gap. The CDR3 sequence: CATSDFDEQFF. CDR3 nucleotides: TGTGCCACCAGTGATTTTGATGAGCAGTTCTTC.

This clonotype was picked up many times. The chain links TRBV2 to TRBJ2-1, with TRBD2 identical over 7 bases. There are 12 residues in the CDR3. The trim removed 6 bases at V and 5 bases at J, leaving 1 base unmatched. The germline CDR1 and CDR2 sequences are SNHLY and FYNNEI. The CDR3 coding sequence is TGTGCCAGCAGGGCGGGAGACAATGAGCAGTTCTTC. This translates into CASRAGDNEQFF.

J is TRBJ2-1 and V is TRBV30; D may match TRBD1 or TRBD2 (6 bases each). The CDR3 sequence is 15 residues long. V was cut by 3 bases and J by 6 bases, with 18 bases left in between. Per the germline V gene, CDR1 is GTSNPN and CDR2 is SVGIG (reference sequence). CDR3 sequence (DNA): TGTGCCTGGAGGCGGGACACGAACGCACCCAATGAGCAGTTCTTC. Protein product: CAWRRDTNAPNEQFF.

This clonotype has more than one count but fewer than ten. The chain is built from TRBV20-1 and TRBJ2-3, with D uncertain. Germline V gene lookup returns CDR1 DFQATT and CDR2 SNEGSKA (reference sequence). The CDR3 is 15 amino acids. V dropped 3 bases and J dropped 1 base, with 14 bases sitting between them. The CDR3 is CSASRGDWGTDTQYF. The CDR3 nucleotides read TGCAGTGCTAGTCGAGGAGATTGGGGCACAGATACGCAGTATTTT.

The chain recombines TRBV4-2 with TRBJ2-7; D is tentatively TRBD1 or TRBD2 (5 bases each). The germline V and J ends were trimmed by 3 bases and 6 bases, with 18 bases remaining between them. The CDR3 spans 15 residues. The germline V gene has CDR1 LGHNA and CDR2 YNFKEQ. CDR3 amino acids: CASSQPGDPGSEQYF. In DNA, the CDR3 is TGTGCCAGCAGCCAGCCCGGGGACCCCGGCAGCGAGCAGTACTTC.

This clonotype came up a few times. The chain is built from TRBV29-1 and TRBJ2-5; 9 bases map to TRBD2. Germline CDR1 reads SQVTM; CDR2 reads ANQGSEA. The CDR3 loop spans 12 amino acids. V trimming: 7 bases; J trimming: 2 bases; junction bases outside the gene matches: 2. The CDR3 DNA is TGCAGCGCTAGCGGGGCACAAGAGACCCAGTACTTC. The encoded protein is CSASGAQETQYF. Together with reference TRBV29-1 and TRBJ2-5, the CDR3 gives the full variable domain: SAVISQKPSRDICQRGTSLTIQCQVDSQVTMMFWYRQQPGQSLTLIATANQGSEATYESGFVIDKFPISRPNLTFSTLTVSNMSPEDSSIYLCSASGAQETQYFGPGTRLLVL.

This clonotype occurred a few times. The chain has TRBV7-3 and TRBJ1-1; 7 nucleotides line up with TRBD1. The trim removed 6 bases at V and 4 bases at J, leaving 11 bases unmatched. The CDR3 length is 15 residues. In germline, CDR1 is SGHTA, CDR2 FQGTGA. CDR3 coding DNA: TGTGCCAGCAGTTCCGAGGGGACAGTCGGCACTGAAGCTTTCTTT. It translates to CASSSEGTVGTEAFF.

The rearrangement links TRBV20-1 to TRBJ1-6; no clear D. The germline V gene encodes CDR1 DFQATT and CDR2 SNEGSKA (reference sequence). This CDR3 region has 16 residues. With 0 bases removed from V and 0 bases from J, the gap between germline ends came to 9 bases. CDR3 DNA sequence: TGCAGTGCTAGAGACCCCACTAGCTCCTATAATTCACCCCTCCACTTT. This gives the protein CSARDPTSSYNSPLHF.

The rearrangement links TRBV7-2 to TRBJ2-1; 11 bases are a match to TRBD2. V lost 4 bases to trimming and J lost 6 bases; unmatched junction nucleotides: 8. In germline, CDR1 is SGHTA, CDR2 FQGNSA. The CDR3 length is 16 residues. This CDR3 reads CASSSPLTSGSNEQFF. The DNA for the CDR3 is TGTGCCAGCAGCTCGCCTCTAACTAGCGGGAGCAATGAGCAGTTCTTC.

This sequence joins TRBV4-1 and TRBJ2-3; TRBD2 matches at 13 bases. The CDR3 is 19 amino acids. V was pared by 3 bases and J by 3 bases, with 12 bases of the junction left unmatched. Germline loops: CDR1 MGHRA, CDR2 YSYEKL. The CDR3 DNA reads as TGCGCCAGCAGCCAGGCTAGACTAGCGGGGGGCGGAGGGACAGATACGCAGTATTTT. As protein: CASSQARLAGGGGTDTQYF.

This clonotype has at least ten counts. The chain is built from TRBV20-1 and TRBJ2-2, with TRBD1 as a possible D gene (6 bases). V shed 2 bases and J shed 6 bases, with 10 bases lying between them. The CDR3 runs 13 residues. Looked up from germline, CDR1 is DFQATT and CDR2 is SNEGSKA (reference sequence). The CDR3 DNA reads as TGCAGTGCTAGATACAGGACAGCCGGGGAGCTGTTTTTT. Protein product: CSARYRTAGELFF.

The J gene is TRBJ2-7, the V gene TRBV7-9; TRBD1 matches at 12 bases. Germline trimming cut 3 bases from V and 1 base from J; bases unmatched to any gene: 25. Germline lookup yields CDR1 SEHNR and CDR2 FQNEAQ (reference sequence). This CDR3 region has 23 residues. The CDR3 region is CASSFPSSPDRDRGLKRSYEQYF. In DNA form, the CDR3 reads TGTGCCAGCAGCTTTCCTAGCTCTCCGGATCGGGACAGGGGGCTGAAGAGGTCCTACGAGCAGTACTTC.

This chain connects TRBV12-3 or TRBV12-4 to TRBJ2-1; D call uncertain. The ends were cut back, 0 bases at V and 10 bases at J, with 7 bases in the middle. CDR3 length equals 12 residues. In nucleotides, the CDR3 is TGTGCCAGCAGTTTAGCGGCGGCGGAGCAGTTCTTC. It translates to CASSLAAAEQFF.

J is TRBJ2-3 and V is TRBV7-9; a possible D gene is TRBD2 (5 bases). V lost 2 bases, J lost 1 base, and 19 bases lay in between. The CDR3 is 18 residues long. Germline CDR1 is SEHNR and CDR2 is FQNEAQ (reference sequence). In DNA, the CDR3 is TGTGCCAGCAGCTTACCCTGGAGGTTAGCCGGGGGCACAGATACGCAGTATTTT. Encoded protein: CASSLPWRLAGGTDTQYF. Full variable domain (missing parts from reference TRBV7-9 and TRBJ2-3): DTGVSQNPRHKITKRGQNVTFRCDPISEHNRLYWYRQTLGQGPEFLTYFQNEAQLEKSRLLSDRFSAERPKGSFSTLEIQRTEQGDSAMYLCASSLPWRLAGGTDTQYFGPGTRLTVL.

The gene calls are TRBV5-5 and TRBJ2-5; TRBD2 agrees at 9 bases. Germline V CDR1 and CDR2: SGHKS, YYEKEE (reference sequence). Trimming removed 5 bases from V and 5 bases from J; junction bases left unmatched: 4. There are 13 residues in the CDR3. The CDR3 DNA reads as TGTGCCAGCAGGCTGCTAGCGGGGGAGACCCAGTACTTC. Protein sequence: CASRLLAGETQYF.